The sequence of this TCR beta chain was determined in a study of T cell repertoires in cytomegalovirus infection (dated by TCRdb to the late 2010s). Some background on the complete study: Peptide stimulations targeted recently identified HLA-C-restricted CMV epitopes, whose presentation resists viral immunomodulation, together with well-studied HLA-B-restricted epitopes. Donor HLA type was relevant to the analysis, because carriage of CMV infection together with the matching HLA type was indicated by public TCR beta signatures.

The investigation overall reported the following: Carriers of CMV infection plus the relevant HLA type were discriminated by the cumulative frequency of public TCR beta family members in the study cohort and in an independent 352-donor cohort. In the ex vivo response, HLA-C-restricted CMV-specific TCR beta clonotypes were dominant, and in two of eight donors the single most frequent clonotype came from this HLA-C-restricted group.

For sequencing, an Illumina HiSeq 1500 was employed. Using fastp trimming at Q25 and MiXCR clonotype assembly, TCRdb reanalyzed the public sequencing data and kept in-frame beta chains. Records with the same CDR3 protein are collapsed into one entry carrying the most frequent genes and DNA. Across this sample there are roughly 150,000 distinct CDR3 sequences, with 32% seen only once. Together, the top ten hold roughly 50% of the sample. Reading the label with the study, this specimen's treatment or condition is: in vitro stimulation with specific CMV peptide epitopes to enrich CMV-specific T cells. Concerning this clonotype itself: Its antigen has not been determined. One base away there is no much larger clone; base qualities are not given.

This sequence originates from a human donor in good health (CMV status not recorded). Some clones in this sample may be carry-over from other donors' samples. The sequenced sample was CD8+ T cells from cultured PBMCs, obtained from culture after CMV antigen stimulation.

The sequenced DNA: TGCAGTGCTAGAGATACGGCCACAGGGATCCTCTACGAGCAGTACTTC. Its protein product is CSARDTATGILYEQYF. The chain is assembled from TRBV20-1 and TRBJ2-7; the D gene is possibly TRBD1, with 6 bases matching. V lost 0 bases and J lost 3 bases; the stretch between them is 18 bases long. As encoded in the germline V gene (reference sequence), CDR1 is DFQATT while CDR2 is SNEGSKA. Counted from cysteine to phenylalanine, this CDR3 has 16 amino acids. Kept here is only the CDR3 DNA, which spans 48 bases and is read in frame from base 1.